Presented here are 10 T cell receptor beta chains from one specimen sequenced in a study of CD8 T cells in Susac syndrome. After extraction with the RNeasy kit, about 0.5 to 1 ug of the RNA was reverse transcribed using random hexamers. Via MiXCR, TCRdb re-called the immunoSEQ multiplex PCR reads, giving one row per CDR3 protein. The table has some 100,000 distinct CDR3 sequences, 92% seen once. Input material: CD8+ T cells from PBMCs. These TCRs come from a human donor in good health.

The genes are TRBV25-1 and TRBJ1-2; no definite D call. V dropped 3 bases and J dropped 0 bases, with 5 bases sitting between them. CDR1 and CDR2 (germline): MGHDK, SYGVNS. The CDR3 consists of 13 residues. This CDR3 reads CASSELANYGYTF. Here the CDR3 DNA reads TGTGCCAGCAGTGAGCTAGCTAACTATGGCTACACCTTC.

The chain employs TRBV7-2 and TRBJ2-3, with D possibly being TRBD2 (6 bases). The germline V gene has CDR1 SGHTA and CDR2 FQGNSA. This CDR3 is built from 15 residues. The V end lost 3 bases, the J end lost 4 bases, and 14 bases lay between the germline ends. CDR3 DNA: TGTGCCAGCAGCTTGTTACTAGCCGGGTCAGATACGCAGTATTTT. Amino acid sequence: CASSLLLAGSDTQYF.

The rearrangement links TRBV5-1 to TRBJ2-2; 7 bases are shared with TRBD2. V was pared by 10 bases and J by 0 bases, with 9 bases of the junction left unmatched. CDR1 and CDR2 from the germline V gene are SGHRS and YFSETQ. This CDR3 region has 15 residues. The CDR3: CASGPRGTNTGELFF. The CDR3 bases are TGCGCCTCCGGCCCGCGGGGGACGAACACCGGGGAGCTGTTTTTT.

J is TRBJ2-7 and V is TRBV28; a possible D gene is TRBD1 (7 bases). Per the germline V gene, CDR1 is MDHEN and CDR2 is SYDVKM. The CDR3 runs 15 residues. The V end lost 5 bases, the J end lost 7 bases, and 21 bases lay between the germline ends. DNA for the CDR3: TGTGCCAGCAGTCTCCGACAGGGAGGTCCGGGAGAGCAGTACTTC. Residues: CASSLRQGGPGEQYF.

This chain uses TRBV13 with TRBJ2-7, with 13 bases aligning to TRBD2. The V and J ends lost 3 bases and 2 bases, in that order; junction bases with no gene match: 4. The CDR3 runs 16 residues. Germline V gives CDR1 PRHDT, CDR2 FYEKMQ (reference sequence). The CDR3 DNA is TGTGCCAGCAGCTTCACTAGCGGGAGGGCCACCTACGAGCAGTACTTC. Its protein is CASSFTSGRATYEQYF.

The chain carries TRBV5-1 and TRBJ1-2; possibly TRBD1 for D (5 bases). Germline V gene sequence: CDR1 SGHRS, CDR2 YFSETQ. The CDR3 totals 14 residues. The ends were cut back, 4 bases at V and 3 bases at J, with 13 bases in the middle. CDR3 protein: CASSLGARDYGYTF. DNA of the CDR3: TGCGCCAGCAGCCTTGGAGCCAGGGACTATGGCTACACCTTC.

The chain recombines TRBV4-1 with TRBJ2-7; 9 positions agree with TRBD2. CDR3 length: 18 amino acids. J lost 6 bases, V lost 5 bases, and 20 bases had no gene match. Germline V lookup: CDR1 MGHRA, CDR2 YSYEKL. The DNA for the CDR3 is TGCGCCAGCAGCACAAAAGGGGCTAGCGGGATTGCCGGCGGCGAGCAGTACTTC. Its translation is CASSTKGASGIAGGEQYF.

The CDR3 reads CASGHGIGTEAFF. CDR3 DNA sequence: TGTGCCAGCGGACACGGGATCGGCACTGAAGCTTTCTTT. The chain has TRBV7-8 and TRBJ1-1, with D possibly TRBD1 on 5 matching bases. The CDR3 length is 13 residues. V dropped 8 bases and J dropped 4 bases, with 14 bases sitting between them. The V gene's germline CDR1 is SGHVS and CDR2 FQNEAQ. The full variable domain, rest sourced from reference TRBV7-8 and TRBJ1-1, is GAGVSQSPRYKVAKRGQDVALRCDPISGHVSLFWYQQALGQGPEFLTYFQNEAQLDKSGLPSDRFFAERPEGSVSTLKIQRTQQEDSAVYLCASGHGIGTEAFFGQGTRLTVV.

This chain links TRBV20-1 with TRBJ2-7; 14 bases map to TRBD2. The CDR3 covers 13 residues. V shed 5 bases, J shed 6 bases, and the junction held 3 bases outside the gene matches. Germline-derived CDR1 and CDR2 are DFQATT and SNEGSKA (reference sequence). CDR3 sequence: CSARLAGGREQYF. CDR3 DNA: TGCAGTGCTCGACTAGCGGGGGGGCGCGAGCAGTACTTC.

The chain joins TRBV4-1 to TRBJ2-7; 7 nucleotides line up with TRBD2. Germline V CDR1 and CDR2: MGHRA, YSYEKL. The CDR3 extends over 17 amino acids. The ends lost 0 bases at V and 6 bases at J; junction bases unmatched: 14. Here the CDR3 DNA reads TGCGCCAGCAGCCAAGATGGGGCAAGCGGGATGGGGGGCGAGCAGTACTTC. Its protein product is CASSQDGASGMGGEQYF.